The 20 T cell receptor beta chains below all came from one sample that was sequenced in a study of blood T cell repertoires in COVID-19. Method: immunoSEQ multiplex PCR; TCRdb's copy keeps in-frame clones and lacks some. The top ten hold 2% to 2.5% of the sample, which has some 250,000 clones, around 86% seen once. Sequenced sample: peripheral blood. All receptors derive from a man younger than 40 who had recovered from COVID-19.

The chain has TRBV3-1 (or the pseudogene TRBV3-2) and TRBJ1-4, with no clear D. The germline V gene encodes CDR1 LGHDT and CDR2 YNNKEL (reference sequence). V lost 2 bases and J lost 8, with 6 bases in between. The CDR3 contains 12 residues. CDR3 coding DNA: TGTGCCAGCAGCCAACTCGGGGAAAAACTGTTTTTT. Its protein is CASSQLGEKLFF.

This rearrangement joins TRBV6-5 to TRBJ2-7; TRBD2 aligns across 8 bases. J gave up 6 bases and V 7 bases, and 11 bases lay outside the gene matches. Germline V lookup: CDR1 MNHEY, CDR2 SVGAGI. This CDR3 has 14 residues. Here the CDR3 DNA reads TGTGCCAGCACTCGGGAGGGGGGATCGGGCGAGCAGTACTTC. Its protein product is CASTREGGSGEQYF.

As DNA, the CDR3 is TGTGCCAGCACCCCCCCCGGGGGGGCCACCTACGAGCAGTACTTC. Translating gives CASTPPGGATYEQYF. This chain uses TRBV6-2 or TRBV6-3 with TRBJ2-7; TRBD2 aligns across 8 bases. This CDR3 comprises 15 residues. Germline lookup yields CDR1 MNHEY and CDR2 SVGEGT. J was trimmed by 2 bases and V by 7 bases; bases with no gene match: 10.

The chain is built from TRBV7-2 and TRBJ2-3; 10 bases line up with TRBD2. Germline V gene data show CDR1 as SGHTA and CDR2 as FQGNSA. V lost 1 base to trimming and J lost 5 bases; unmatched junction nucleotides: 0. This CDR3 region has 14 residues. The CDR3 sequence is CASSLGLAGDTQYF. The CDR3 DNA reads as TGTGCCAGCAGCTTAGGACTAGCGGGAGATACGCAGTATTTT.

This clone has only one observation. J is TRBJ1-5 and V is TRBV27, with D possibly matching TRBD1 (6 bases). CDR3 length: 16 amino acids. Germline CDR1 and CDR2: MNHEY and SMNVEV (reference sequence). The germline V and J ends were trimmed by 6 bases and 1 base, with 16 bases remaining between them. The CDR3 sequence is CASRKGGGRSNQPQHF. The CDR3 bases are TGTGCCAGCAGAAAGGGGGGGGGCAGGAGCAATCAGCCCCAGCATTTT.

This clone was detected a few times. The gene calls are TRBV6-5 and TRBJ1-4; TRBD1 matches at 7 bases. Trimming took 5 bases from V and 5 from J; bases not matched to a gene: 5. In germline, CDR1 is MNHEY, CDR2 SVGAGI. The length of the CDR3 is 14 residues. Written as DNA, the CDR3 is TGTGCCAGCAGTCGGACAGGAACCAATGAAAAACTGTTTTTT. Its translation is CASSRTGTNEKLFF.

The sample holds one count of this clone. This sequence joins TRBV24-1 and TRBJ2-1, with D perhaps TRBD1 (5 bases). The CDR3 spans 14 residues. Trimming removed 1 base from V and 7 bases from J, with 10 bases in between. Germline CDR1 reads KGHDR; CDR2 reads SFDVKD. The CDR3 spells CATSDFVQANEQFF. CDR3 in DNA: TGTGCCACCAGTGATTTTGTACAGGCTAATGAGCAGTTCTTC.

The rearrangement uses TRBV27 and TRBJ1-2, with TRBD1 matching 8 bases. The germline V gene has CDR1 MNHEY and CDR2 SMNVEV (reference sequence). CDR3 length equals 14 residues. Trimming took 5 bases from V and 4 from J; bases not matched to a gene: 6. Written as DNA, the CDR3 is TGTGCCAGCAGTGGACAGGGAGACAGCTATGGCTACACCTTC. Translated: CASSGQGDSYGYTF.

The chain is built from TRBV18 and TRBJ1-1, with D hard to call. The germline V gene encodes CDR1 KGHSH and CDR2 LQKENI. The CDR3 is made up of 13 amino acids. Trimming stripped 4 bases from V and 1 base from J, with 7 bases between. CDR3 in DNA: TGTGCCAGCTCACTCGGGGAGAACACTGAAGCTTTCTTT. Its protein product is CASSLGENTEAFF.

This clone was recorded once. J is TRBJ1-5 and V is TRBV5-1; D perhaps matches TRBD1 (5 bases). Germline CDR1 and CDR2: SGHRS and YFSETQ. The CDR3 runs to 15 residues. V lost 0 bases and J lost 5, with 12 bases in between. CDR3 sequence: CASSLEGSGDQPQHF. Here the CDR3 DNA reads TGCGCCAGCAGCTTGGAGGGGAGCGGGGATCAGCCCCAGCATTTT.

The chain uses TRBV7-9 and TRBJ2-7; D remains ambiguous. Trimming left V 1 base short and J 1 base short, with 8 bases between. Germline loops: CDR1 SEHNR, CDR2 FQNEAQ (reference sequence). The CDR3 runs 14 residues. The CDR3 reads CASSLVLKSYEQYF. Written as DNA, the CDR3 is TGTGCCAGCAGCTTAGTACTCAAATCCTACGAGCAGTACTTC.

V usage is TRBV24-1 and J usage is TRBJ2-5; D not resolved. Germline V CDR1 and CDR2: KGHDR, SFDVKD. The CDR3 contains 16 residues. The ends were cut back, 0 bases at V and 2 bases at J, with 12 bases in the middle. The CDR3 sequence is CATSDLWATDQETQYF. As DNA, the CDR3 is TGTGCCACCAGTGATTTGTGGGCAACCGATCAAGAGACCCAGTACTTC.

This chain joins TRBV10-3 and TRBJ2-7, with TRBD1 identical over 10 bases. Germline V CDR1 and CDR2: ENHRY, SYGVKD. The CDR3 consists of 14 residues. After removal of 5 bases from V and 5 bases from J, the junction contained 6 bases not matched to a gene. The CDR3 nucleotides are TGTGCCATCAGTCTTACCGGGACAGGGGACGAGCAGTACTTC. It codes for CAISLTGTGDEQYF.

The V call is TRBV5-8, the J call TRBJ2-3, with 8 bases fitting TRBD1. In germline, CDR1 is SGHTS, CDR2 YDEGEE. The CDR3 totals 16 residues. J gave up 5 bases and V 4 bases, and 12 bases lay outside the gene matches. Here the CDR3 reads CASSRALDRVEDTQYF. For the CDR3, the DNA is TGTGCCAGCAGCCGGGCCCTGGACAGGGTGGAAGATACGCAGTATTTT.

This chain joins TRBV19 and TRBJ1-1; D remains unclear. V gave up 7 bases and J gave up 3 bases, with 21 bases separating them. Germline-derived CDR1 and CDR2 are LNHDA and SQIVND (reference sequence). The CDR3 length is 16 residues. CDR3 sequence: CASTPFAGHVDTEAFF. The CDR3 DNA reads TGTGCCAGTACCCCTTTTGCCGGTCACGTCGACACTGAAGCTTTCTTT.

This clone was seen only once. This rearrangement joins TRBV5-1 to TRBJ2-7, with 8 bases that match TRBD2. Germline values: CDR1 SGHRS, CDR2 YFSETQ. The length of the CDR3 is 16 residues. J gave up 4 bases and V 0 bases, and 9 bases lay outside the gene matches. This CDR3 reads CASSLDPTSGLYEQYF. DNA for the CDR3: TGCGCCAGCAGCTTGGACCCCACTAGCGGACTTTACGAGCAGTACTTC.

The chain combines TRBV29-1 with TRBJ1-4; D is perhaps TRBD1 (6 bases). Trimming removed 5 bases at V and 8 bases at J, with 21 bases between. The CDR3 spans 15 residues. CDR1 and CDR2 (germline): SQVTM, ANQGSEA. The DNA for the CDR3 is TGCAGCGTTCCGGGAGGCCCAGGGGTCGGCGAAAAACTGTTTTTT. This translates into CSVPGGPGVGEKLFF.

The chain employs TRBV3-1 (or the pseudogene TRBV3-2) and TRBJ1-6; the D is unclear. The germline V gene has CDR1 LGHDT and CDR2 YNNKEL (reference sequence). This CDR3 is built from 19 residues. The V gene lost 3 bases and the J gene lost 0 bases, with 18 bases spanning the gap. CDR3 coding DNA: TGTGCCAGCAGCCATGCTCCATTCCCCGAGAGCTCCTATAATTCACCCCTCCACTTT. It codes for CASSHAPFPESSYNSPLHF.

Here the CDR3 reads CASSFPQGLVNYGYTF. The CDR3, as DNA: TGTGCCAGCAGTTTTCCTCAGGGGCTCGTGAACTATGGCTACACCTTC. The chain carries TRBV28 and TRBJ1-2; perhaps TRBD1 as D (6 bases). Germline CDR1 and CDR2: MDHEN and SYDVKM. The CDR3 loop spans 16 amino acids. V was pared by 3 bases and J by 2 bases, with 16 bases between.

This clone was observed a single time. This chain uses TRBV6-5 with TRBJ2-5; 11 positions match TRBD2. Unmatched junction bases numbered 7, after V lost 6 bases and J lost 4 bases. The CDR3 has 15 residues. CDR1 MNHEY and CDR2 SVGAGI come from the germline V gene. The CDR3 loop reads CASSQGLAAVETQYF. DNA for the CDR3: TGTGCCAGCAGCCAGGGACTAGCGGCAGTAGAGACCCAGTACTTC.